These 3 T cell receptor beta chains came from one sample sequenced in a study of cytomegalovirus exposure and HLA in healthy donors. The PCR ran on 60 Vbeta and 13 Jbeta primers. Method: immunoSEQ multiplex PCR; TCRdb's copy keeps in-frame clones and lacks some. The sample consists of around 170,000 clones, 60% to 85% of them appearing once. The specimen was PBMCs. These receptors were obtained from a man aged 35 to 55 in good health and CMV-seronegative.

The gene calls are TRBV18 and TRBJ2-3; TRBD1 might be the D (6 bases). Germline CDR1 KGHSH, CDR2 LQKENI. The CDR3 contains 16 residues. Trimming left V 3 bases short and J 6 bases short, with 19 bases between. The CDR3: CASSPGNRQGIDTQYF. DNA of the CDR3: TGTGCCAGCTCACCCGGTAATCGGCAGGGGATTGATACGCAGTATTTT.

The chain links TRBV19 to TRBJ2-5; 14 bases line up with TRBD2. CDR1 LNHDA and CDR2 SQIVND come from the germline V gene (reference sequence). The CDR3 contains 15 residues. The trim removed 5 bases at V and 4 bases at J, leaving 3 bases unmatched. The CDR3: CASSSGTSGGETQYF. The DNA for the CDR3 is TGTGCCAGTAGTTCCGGGACTAGCGGGGGAGAGACCCAGTACTTC.

The V gene is TRBV19, the J gene TRBJ1-2; D is unresolved. The V end was cut by 3 bases, the J end by 4 bases, with 12 bases between. Germline V gives CDR1 LNHDA, CDR2 SQIVND (reference sequence). The CDR3 contains 14 residues. CDR3 bases: TGTGCCAGTAGTATCGGAGGTTATGGCTATGGCTACACCTTC. Translation gives CASSIGGYGYGYTF.